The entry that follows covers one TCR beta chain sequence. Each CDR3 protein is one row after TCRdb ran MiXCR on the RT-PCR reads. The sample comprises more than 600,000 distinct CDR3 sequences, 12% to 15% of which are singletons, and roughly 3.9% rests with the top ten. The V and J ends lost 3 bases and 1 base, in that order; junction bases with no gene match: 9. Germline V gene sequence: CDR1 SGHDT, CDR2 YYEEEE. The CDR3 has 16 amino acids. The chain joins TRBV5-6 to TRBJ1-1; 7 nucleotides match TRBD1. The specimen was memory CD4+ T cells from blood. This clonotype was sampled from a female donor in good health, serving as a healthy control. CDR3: CASSSQRTGPNTEAFF. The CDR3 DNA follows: TGTGCCAGCAGCTCCCAACGGACAGGACCGAACACTGAAGCTTTCTTT.